Described below is a single T cell receptor beta chain sequence and its context. This clonotype showed up many times. Its antigen is unknown. Qualities for individual bases were not recorded, and no much larger clone is one base off. The data were taken from a study of CD8 T cells in ankylosing spondylitis (TCRdb year 2017). Regarding the complete study: The study set out to find disease-linked TCR variants by profiling T cell receptor beta repertoires in ankylosing spondylitis patients and healthy donors. The whole study cohort included 90 to 120 healthy donors and under 30 ankylosing spondylitis patients. Peripheral blood was sampled, and synovial fluid was additionally collected from ankylosing spondylitis patients. Study-wide conclusions, independent of this receptor: Blood from ankylosing spondylitis patients appeared to be characterized by a TCR beta motif made up of several highly homologous amino acid variants. Some TCR beta motif variants had previously been reported in synovial fluid and blood of reactive arthritis patients, which suggested common disease-initiation mechanisms. The disease-linked clones had a CD8+ phenotype and were found at relatively low frequencies in peripheral blood. The disease-linked clones were reported to be significantly enriched in matched synovial fluid samples from ankylosing spondylitis patients.

Inclusive of the bounding cysteine and phenylalanine, the CDR3 is 15 residues long. The read is trimmed to its CDR3 DNA, 45 bases read in frame from base 1. The trim is 7 bases for V and 0 bases for J, with a gap of 15 bases between the germline ends. From the germline V gene, CDR1 is SGHVS and CDR2 is FQNEAQ. The instrument given in TCRdb is Illumina HiSeq 2500. Quantitative 5'-RACE with molecular barcodes was used to prepare TCR beta libraries. The study's processing was this. A new computational method based on a probabilistic model of VDJ rearrangement was used to identify disease-linked TCR variants. TCRdb itself trimmed the public reads at Q25 with fastp, ran MiXCR and retained productive beta chains. Merged by CDR3 protein, the rows form single entries marked with the most common genes and DNA. In this record, the V and J calls reflect TCRdb's handling and not the investigators' own analysis. Recorded for this sample are fewer than 50,000 distinct CDR3 sequences; 11% of them occurred a single time. The top ten constitute just over 1.4% of the sample.

This TCR was sampled from a male donor with ankylosing spondylitis or in good health (not recorded which). Specimen: blood, either unsorted or a sorted T cell fraction (not recorded which). This receptor chain uses TRBV7-8 and TRBJ1-1; D gene: possibly TRBD1, on 6 matching bases. The base sequence is TGTGCCAGCATCTCTGGACAGACCATGAACACTGAAGCTTTCTTT. Its protein is CASISGQTMNTEAFF.